The 26 T cell receptor beta chains below come from one sample, sequenced in a study of radiation and T cells in renal cell carcinoma. Time point noted: blood 4 weeks post-SBRT, at nephrectomy. Treatment denoted: 15 Gy SBRT to primary tumor, nephrectomy 4 weeks later. Using immunoSEQ multiplex PCR, the repertoire was profiled, and TCRdb retains in-frame clones only, with some absent. The table records some 150,000 clones, 65% to 90% of them present only once. This material consisted of blood, taken from a patient whose treatment included radiotherapy and nephrectomy. All receptors come from a woman aged 45-59 years with renal cell carcinoma.

The genes are TRBV18 and TRBJ1-5; D not resolved. The CDR3 length is 13 residues. Germline V gene data show CDR1 as KGHSH and CDR2 as LQKENI. Trimming pared 2 bases from V and 6 bases from J, leaving 8 bases between. CDR3 sequence reads: CASSPILGQPQHF. The CDR3, as DNA: TGTGCCAGCTCACCAATTTTGGGTCAGCCCCAGCATTTT.

The J gene is TRBJ2-3, the V gene TRBV4-3; 8 nucleotides align to TRBD2. In germline, CDR1 is LGHNA, CDR2 YSLEER. V dropped 3 bases and J dropped 1; count of bases not matched to a gene: 6. The length of the CDR3 is 16 residues. The CDR3 is CASSHQTSAGTDTQYF. CDR3 bases: TGCGCCAGCAGCCACCAGACTAGCGCAGGCACAGATACGCAGTATTTT.

The chain employs TRBV6-1 and TRBJ1-4; D call uncertain. With 7 bases removed from V and 6 bases from J, the gap between germline ends came to 12 bases. This CDR3 is built from 13 residues. Per the germline V gene, CDR1 is MNHNS and CDR2 is SASEGT. CDR3 in amino acids: CASTGVNYEKLFF. The CDR3 DNA reads as TGTGCCAGCACTGGGGTGAATTATGAAAAACTGTTTTTT.

The rearrangement uses TRBV2 and TRBJ1-1; D is undetermined. This CDR3 is built from 12 residues. From germline, CDR1 is SNHLY and CDR2 FYNNEI. Trimming removed 5 bases at V and 5 bases at J, with 9 bases between. The CDR3 is CASSFAGTEAFF. As DNA, the CDR3 is TGTGCCAGCAGTTTTGCGGGTACTGAAGCTTTCTTT. The full variable domain, rest sourced from reference TRBV2 and TRBJ1-1, is EPEVTQTPSHQVTQMGQEVILRCVPISNHLYFYWYRQILGQKVEFLVSFYNNEISEKSEIFDDQFSVERPDGSNFTLKIRSTKLEDSAMYFCASSFAGTEAFFGQGTRLTVV.

The chain uses TRBV28 and TRBJ1-2; tentatively, D is TRBD1 (5 bases). Germline V gene data show CDR1 as MDHEN and CDR2 as SYDVKM. V lost 2 bases and J lost 0, with 10 bases in between. This CDR3 has 15 amino acids. The chain's CDR3 is CASSLRQSANYGYTF. CDR3 in DNA: TGTGCCAGCAGTTTACGACAGTCGGCTAACTATGGCTACACCTTC.

The J gene is TRBJ2-2, the V gene TRBV19, with D perhaps TRBD1 (5 bases). This CDR3 spans 14 amino acids. Germline CDR1 LNHDA, CDR2 SQIVND (reference sequence). Trimming cost V 9 bases and J 0 bases, with 11 bases left between them. The CDR3 reads CASSLGANTGELFF. DNA of the CDR3: TGTGCCAGCTCTCTAGGGGCGAACACCGGGGAGCTGTTTTTT.

The V call is TRBV5-1, the J call TRBJ2-1; 8 positions agree with TRBD2. Germline CDR1 SGHRS, CDR2 YFSETQ. This CDR3 has 15 residues. V shed 4 bases and J 2 bases; nucleotides not matched to a gene: 5. The CDR3 loop reads CASSNIAGPYNEQFF. The CDR3 bases are TGCGCCAGCAGCAATATAGCGGGACCCTACAATGAGCAGTTCTTC.

This clone was observed a single time. V usage is TRBV6-1 and J usage is TRBJ1-2, with 8 bases matching TRBD1. Germline trimming cut 6 bases from V and 10 bases from J; bases unmatched to any gene: 7. The CDR3 spans 12 residues. CDR1 is MNHNS, CDR2 SASEGT, per germline. DNA for the CDR3: TGTGCCAGCAGATGGACAGGGCAAAACTACACCTTC. This translates into CASRWTGQNYTF.

This clone was found once. The rearrangement joins TRBV6-1 to TRBJ1-2; D remains unclear. V lost 8 bases and J 7 bases, leaving 2 bases between the germline ends. CDR3 length: 8 amino acids. CDR1 MNHNS and CDR2 SASEGT come from the germline V gene. CDR3 bases: TGTGCCAGCGGTGGCTACACCTTC. Protein product: CASGGYTF.

In its sample, this clone was seen once. V usage is TRBV7-2 and J usage is TRBJ2-3, with TRBD2 identical over 12 bases. Germline V CDR1 and CDR2: SGHTA, FQGNSA. The CDR3 covers 17 residues. Trimming removed 5 bases from V and 3 bases from J; junction bases left unmatched: 9. CDR3 sequence: CASSLRLAGALTDTQYF. The CDR3 DNA is TGTGCCAGCAGCCTGAGACTAGCGGGGGCCCTAACAGATACGCAGTATTTT. Using reference TRBV7-2 and TRBJ2-3 for the parts outside the CDR3, the full variable domain is GAGVSQSPSNKVTEKGKDVELRCDPISGHTALYWYRQSLGQGLEFLIYFQGNSAPDKSGLPSDRFSAERTGGSVSTLTIQRTQQEDSAVYLCASSLRLAGALTDTQYFGPGTRLTVL.

The V and J genes are TRBV27 and TRBJ2-7, with 8 bases fitting TRBD2. The CDR3 runs to 18 residues. With V trimmed by 5 bases and J by 0 bases, 15 bases remained unmatched. The germline V gene encodes CDR1 MNHEY and CDR2 SMNVEV (reference sequence). CDR3 bases: TGTGCCAGCAGTCCTACCTACGGGCGGGGGGCCAGCTCCTACGAGCAGTACTTC. The encoded protein is CASSPTYGRGASSYEQYF.

The rearrangement links TRBV10-2 to TRBJ2-1, with 8 positions matching TRBD2. From germline, CDR1 is WSHSY and CDR2 SAAADI. The length of the CDR3 is 13 residues. The junction had 2 bases not matched to a gene; V was cut back by 3 bases and J by 7 bases. The CDR3 DNA is TGCGCCAGCAGTGACCAGCGGGGGAATGAGCAGTTCTTC. Protein sequence: CASSDQRGNEQFF.

The CDR3 DNA sequence: TGTGCCAGCAGTTACTCGTTTTCCGCGAACACCGGGGAGCTGTTTTTT. Its translation is CASSYSFSANTGELFF. This chain links TRBV6-5 with TRBJ2-2, with D unresolved. Trimming left V 0 bases short and J 0 bases short, with 8 bases between. The CDR3 has 16 amino acids. Germline V gives CDR1 MNHEY, CDR2 SVGAGI.

This sequence joins TRBV14 and TRBJ2-7; tentatively, D is TRBD1 or TRBD2 (5 bases each). The germline gives CDR1 SGHDN, CDR2 FVKESK. The CDR3 consists of 15 residues. Trimming pared 5 bases from V and 4 bases from J, leaving 18 bases between. The CDR3 protein is CASSEFGTGPYEQYF. CDR3 nucleotides: TGTGCCAGCAGCGAATTCGGGACGGGCCCTTACGAGCAGTACTTC.

V gene TRBV6-4 combines with J gene TRBJ1-5; TRBD1 might be the D (5 bases). CDR1 is MRHNA, CDR2 SNTAGT, per germline. The CDR3 runs to 15 residues. The V and J ends lost 3 bases and 4 bases respectively, with 13 bases between them. The CDR3 here is CASSEDRSENQPQHF. CDR3 sequence (DNA): TGTGCCAGCAGTGAAGACAGAAGCGAAAATCAGCCCCAGCATTTT.

The gene calls are TRBV9 and TRBJ2-5; D unresolved. This CDR3 is 16 amino acids long. Germline CDR1 SGDLS, CDR2 YYNGEE. V was shortened by 3 bases and J by 0 bases, with 15 bases between the two germline ends. This chain's CDR3 is CASSANPEGHQETQYF. The DNA of the CDR3 is TGTGCCAGCAGCGCCAACCCCGAAGGACACCAAGAGACCCAGTACTTC.

The chain employs TRBV7-9 and TRBJ1-3, with TRBD1 matching 7 bases. The J segment lost 4 bases and the V segment lost 10 bases, leaving 7 bases of the junction unmatched. The CDR3 is made up of 13 amino acids. Looked up from germline, CDR1 is SEHNR and CDR2 is FQNEAQ (reference sequence). The CDR3 nucleotides read TGTGCCACTCCGAGGGGGCCCGGAAACACCATATATTTT. It codes for CATPRGPGNTIYF.

This clone was detected a few times. J is TRBJ2-6 and V is TRBV6-1; D perhaps matches TRBD1 (6 bases). The V and J ends lost 4 bases and 0 bases respectively, with 13 bases between them. CDR1 and CDR2 from the germline V gene are MNHNS and SASEGT. The length of the CDR3 is 17 residues. The CDR3 region is CASSVDSSSSGANVLTF. For the CDR3, the DNA is TGTGCCAGCAGTGTGGACAGTAGCTCCTCTGGGGCCAACGTCCTGACTTTC.

The V call is TRBV7-9, the J call TRBJ1-3; 8 bases agree with TRBD1. In germline, CDR1 is SEHNR, CDR2 FQNEAQ (reference sequence). Trimming cost V 5 bases and J 1 base; bases outside gene matches: 4. The CDR3 runs to 15 residues. In nucleotides, the CDR3 is TGTGCCAGCAGCGCTAGGACAGGGTCTGGAAACACCATATATTTT. Residues: CASSARTGSGNTIYF.

CDR3 sequence: CASSAGQGEGQPQHF. In DNA, the CDR3 is TGTGCCAGCAGTGCGGGACAGGGGGAGGGTCAGCCCCAGCATTTT. The rearrangement links TRBV6-1 to TRBJ1-5; 11 nucleotides align to TRBD1. Germline V CDR1 and CDR2: MNHNS, SASEGT. The V and J ends lost 4 bases and 6 bases, in that order; junction bases with no gene match: 5. The CDR3 spans 15 residues.

This clone was picked up one time. This chain links TRBV28 with TRBJ1-5; the D is unclear. V was cut by 8 bases and J by 2 bases, with 13 bases left in between. CDR3 length: 14 residues. The germline CDR1 and CDR2 sequences are MDHEN and SYDVKM. The CDR3 protein is CASRRSGGNQPQHF. For the CDR3, the DNA is TGTGCCAGCCGCCGCAGCGGGGGCAATCAGCCCCAGCATTTT. Together with reference TRBV28 and TRBJ1-5, the CDR3 gives the full variable domain: DVKVTQSSRYLVKRTGEKVFLECVQDMDHENMFWYRQDPGLGLRLIYFSYDVKMKEKGDIPEGYSVSREKKERFSLILESASTNQTSMYLCASRRSGGNQPQHFGDGTRLSIL.

Turning to this clone: At one boundary the junction diverges from the germline segment, which might be a read error. J is TRBJ1-2 and V is TRBV10-3; D is undetermined. Germline values: CDR1 ENHRY, CDR2 SYGVKD. CDR3 length equals 12 residues. In DNA, the CDR3 is TGTGCCAGCAGTAGTGCCTTCTATGGCTACACCTTC. It yields the protein CASSSAFYGYTF.

The V and J genes are TRBV18 and TRBJ1-3; D is uncertain. In germline, CDR1 is KGHSH, CDR2 LQKENI. The V end lost 3 bases, the J end lost 2 bases, and 11 bases lay between the germline ends. The CDR3 extends over 15 amino acids. CDR3 sequence (DNA): TGTGCCAGCTCACCGCTAGAGTCCCCTGGAAACACCATATATTTT. The encoded protein is CASSPLESPGNTIYF.

The rearrangement uses TRBV4-2 and TRBJ2-1; 7 bases are shared with TRBD2. The CDR3 sequence is 16 residues long. Trimming removed 2 bases from V and 0 bases from J; junction bases left unmatched: 4. Looked up from germline, CDR1 is LGHNA and CDR2 is YNFKEQ. CDR3 protein: CASSQSGGSSYNEQFF. The CDR3 DNA reads TGTGCCAGCAGCCAAAGCGGCGGGAGCTCCTACAATGAGCAGTTCTTC.

This rearrangement joins TRBV5-4 to TRBJ2-5, with 7 nucleotides matching TRBD2. CDR3 length: 13 amino acids. Per the germline V gene, CDR1 is SGHNT and CDR2 is YYREEE (reference sequence). V shed 1 base and J 6 bases; nucleotides not matched to a gene: 3. The CDR3 region is CASSLWGGQTQYF. The CDR3 DNA sequence: TGTGCCAGCAGCTTGTGGGGGGGTCAGACCCAGTACTTC.

This chain connects TRBV5-6 to TRBJ1-2, with a possible D match to TRBD1 (5 bases). The CDR3 covers 14 residues. V shed 0 bases and J shed 8 bases, with 14 bases lying between them. CDR1 is SGHDT and CDR2 is YYEEEE in the germline V gene. The CDR3 reads CASSLADGGGGYTF. CDR3 DNA sequence: TGTGCCAGCAGCTTGGCCGATGGGGGAGGAGGCTACACCTTC.